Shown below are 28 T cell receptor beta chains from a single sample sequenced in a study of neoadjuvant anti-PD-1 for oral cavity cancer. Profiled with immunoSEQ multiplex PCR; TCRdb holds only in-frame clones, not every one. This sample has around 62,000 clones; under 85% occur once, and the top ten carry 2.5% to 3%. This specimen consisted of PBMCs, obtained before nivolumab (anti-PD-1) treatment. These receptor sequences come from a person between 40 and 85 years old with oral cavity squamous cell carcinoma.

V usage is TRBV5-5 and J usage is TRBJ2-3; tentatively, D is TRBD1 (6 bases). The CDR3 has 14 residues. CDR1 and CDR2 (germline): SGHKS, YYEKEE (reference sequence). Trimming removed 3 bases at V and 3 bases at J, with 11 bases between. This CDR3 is CASSSTGGTDTQYF. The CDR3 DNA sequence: TGTGCCAGCAGCTCGACAGGTGGGACAGATACGCAGTATTTT.

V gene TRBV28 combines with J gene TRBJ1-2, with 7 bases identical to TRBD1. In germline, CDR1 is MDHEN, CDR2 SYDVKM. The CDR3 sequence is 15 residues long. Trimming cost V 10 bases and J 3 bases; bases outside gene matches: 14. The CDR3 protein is CATFGWGQNYYGYTF. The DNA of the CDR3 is TGTGCCACCTTCGGTTGGGGACAGAACTACTATGGCTACACCTTC.

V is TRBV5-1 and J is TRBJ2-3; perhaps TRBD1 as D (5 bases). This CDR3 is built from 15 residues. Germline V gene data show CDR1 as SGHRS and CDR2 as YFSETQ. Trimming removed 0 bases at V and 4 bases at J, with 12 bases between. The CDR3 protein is CASSLALGLADTQYF. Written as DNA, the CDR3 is TGCGCCAGCAGCTTGGCCTTGGGGCTCGCAGATACGCAGTATTTT.

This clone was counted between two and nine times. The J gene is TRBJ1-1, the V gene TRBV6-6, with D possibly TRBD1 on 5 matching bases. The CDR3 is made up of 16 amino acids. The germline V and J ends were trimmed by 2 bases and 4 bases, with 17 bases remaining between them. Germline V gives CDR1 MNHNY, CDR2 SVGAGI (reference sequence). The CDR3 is CASSYLIIGEGTEAFF. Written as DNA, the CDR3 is TGTGCCAGCAGTTACCTAATTATAGGGGAGGGCACTGAAGCTTTCTTT.

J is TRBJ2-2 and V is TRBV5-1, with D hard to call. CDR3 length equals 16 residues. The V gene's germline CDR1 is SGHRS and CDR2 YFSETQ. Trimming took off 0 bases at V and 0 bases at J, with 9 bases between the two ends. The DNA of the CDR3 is TGCGCCAGCAGCTTGGATAGGCGCTCGAACACCGGGGAGCTGTTTTTT. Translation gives CASSLDRRSNTGELFF.

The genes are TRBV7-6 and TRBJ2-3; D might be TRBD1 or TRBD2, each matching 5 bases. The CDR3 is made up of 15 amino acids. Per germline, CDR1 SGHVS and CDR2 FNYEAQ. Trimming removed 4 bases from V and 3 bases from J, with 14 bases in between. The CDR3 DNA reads TGTGCCAGCAGCTCCCGTGGGGGTTTTACAGATACGCAGTATTTT. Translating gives CASSSRGGFTDTQYF.

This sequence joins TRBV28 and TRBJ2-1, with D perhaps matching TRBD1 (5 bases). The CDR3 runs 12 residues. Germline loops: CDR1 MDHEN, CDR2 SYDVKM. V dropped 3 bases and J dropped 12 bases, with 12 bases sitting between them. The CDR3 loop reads CASSFPAQGQFF. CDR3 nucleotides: TGTGCCAGCAGTTTCCCGGCTCAGGGGCAGTTCTTC.

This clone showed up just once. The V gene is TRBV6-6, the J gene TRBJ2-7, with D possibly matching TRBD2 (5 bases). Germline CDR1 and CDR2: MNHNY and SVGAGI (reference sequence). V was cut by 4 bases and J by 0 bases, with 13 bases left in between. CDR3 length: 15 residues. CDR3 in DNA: TGTGCCAGCAGTTTCGTCGGGATAAGCTCCTACGAGCAGTACTTC. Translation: CASSFVGISSYEQYF.

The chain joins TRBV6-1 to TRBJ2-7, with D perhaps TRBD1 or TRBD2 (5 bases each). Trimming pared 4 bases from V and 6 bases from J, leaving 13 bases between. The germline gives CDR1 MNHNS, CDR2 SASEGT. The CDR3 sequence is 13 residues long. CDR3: CASSVPPGREQYF. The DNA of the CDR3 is TGTGCCAGCAGTGTACCCCCGGGACGCGAGCAGTACTTC.

The CDR3 nucleotides are TGTGCCAGCAGTGGGGGGCAGGGGCCGGATACGCAGTATTTT. This gives the protein CASSGGQGPDTQYF. This chain uses TRBV28 with TRBJ2-3; D is perhaps TRBD1 or TRBD2 (6 bases each). The germline V gene encodes CDR1 MDHEN and CDR2 SYDVKM. V was pared by 5 bases and J by 6 bases, with 15 bases between. The CDR3 runs 14 residues.

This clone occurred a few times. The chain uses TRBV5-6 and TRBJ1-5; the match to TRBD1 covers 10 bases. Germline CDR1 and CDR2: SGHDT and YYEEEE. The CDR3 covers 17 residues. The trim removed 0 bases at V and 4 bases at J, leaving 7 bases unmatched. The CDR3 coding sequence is TGTGCCAGCAGCTTGGGGGGGACAGGGGTAGTAAATCAGCCCCAGCATTTT. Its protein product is CASSLGGTGVVNQPQHF.

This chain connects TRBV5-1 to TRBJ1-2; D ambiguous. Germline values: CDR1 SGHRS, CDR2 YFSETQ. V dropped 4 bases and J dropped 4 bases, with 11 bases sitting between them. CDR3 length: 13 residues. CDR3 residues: CASSVHGSYGYTF. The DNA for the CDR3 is TGCGCCAGCAGCGTCCACGGATCCTATGGCTACACCTTC.

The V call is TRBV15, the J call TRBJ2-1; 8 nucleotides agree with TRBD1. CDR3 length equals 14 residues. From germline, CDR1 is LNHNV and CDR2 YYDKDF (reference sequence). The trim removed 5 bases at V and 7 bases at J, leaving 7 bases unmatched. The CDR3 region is CATSLDRGRNEQFF. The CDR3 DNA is TGTGCCACCAGCCTCGACAGGGGCAGAAATGAGCAGTTCTTC.

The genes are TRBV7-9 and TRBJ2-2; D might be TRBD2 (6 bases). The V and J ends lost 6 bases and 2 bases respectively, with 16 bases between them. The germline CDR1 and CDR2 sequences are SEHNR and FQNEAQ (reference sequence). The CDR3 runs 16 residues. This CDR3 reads CASRLQGTSNTGELFF. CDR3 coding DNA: TGTGCCAGCAGATTACAAGGGACTTCTAACACCGGGGAGCTGTTTTTT.

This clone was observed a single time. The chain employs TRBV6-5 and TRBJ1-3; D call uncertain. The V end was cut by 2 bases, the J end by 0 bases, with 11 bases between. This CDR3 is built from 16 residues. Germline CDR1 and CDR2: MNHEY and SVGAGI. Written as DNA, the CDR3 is TGTGCCAGCAGTTACGATGGACTAGACTCTGGAAACACCATATATTTT. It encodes CASSYDGLDSGNTIYF.

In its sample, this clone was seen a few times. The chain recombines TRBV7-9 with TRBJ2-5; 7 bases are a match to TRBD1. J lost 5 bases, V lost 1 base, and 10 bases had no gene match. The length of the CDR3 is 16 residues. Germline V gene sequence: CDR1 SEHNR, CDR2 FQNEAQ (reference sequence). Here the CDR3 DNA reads TGTGCCAGCAGCTTAGGTCCGACAGGGATAAGGGAGACCCAGTACTTC. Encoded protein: CASSLGPTGIRETQYF.

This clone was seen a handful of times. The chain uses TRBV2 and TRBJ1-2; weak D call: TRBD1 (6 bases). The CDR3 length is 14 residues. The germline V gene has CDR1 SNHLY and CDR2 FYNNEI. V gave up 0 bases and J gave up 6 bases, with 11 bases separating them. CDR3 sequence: CASSEAGAGDGYTF. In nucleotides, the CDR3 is TGTGCCAGCAGTGAAGCCGGGGCAGGGGATGGCTACACCTTC.

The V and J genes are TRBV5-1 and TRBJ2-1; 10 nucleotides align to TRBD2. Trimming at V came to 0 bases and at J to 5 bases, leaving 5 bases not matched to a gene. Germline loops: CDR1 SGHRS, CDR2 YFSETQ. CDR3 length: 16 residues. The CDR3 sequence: CASSLEIAGGNNEQFF. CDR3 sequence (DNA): TGCGCCAGCAGCTTGGAGATAGCGGGGGGCAACAATGAGCAGTTCTTC.

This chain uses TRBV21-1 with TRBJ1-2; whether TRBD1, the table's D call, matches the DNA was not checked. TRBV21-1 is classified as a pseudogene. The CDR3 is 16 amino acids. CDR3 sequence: CASSWDRSYLPYGYTF. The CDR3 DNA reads TGTGCCAGCAGCTGGGACAGATCCTACTTACCATATGGCTACACCTTC.

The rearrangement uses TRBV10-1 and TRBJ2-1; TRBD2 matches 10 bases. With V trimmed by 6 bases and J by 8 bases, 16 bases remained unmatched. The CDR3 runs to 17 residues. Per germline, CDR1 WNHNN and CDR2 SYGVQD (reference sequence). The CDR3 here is CASSDGLRAGGPYEQFF. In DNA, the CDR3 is TGCGCCAGCAGCGACGGATTGAGAGCGGGAGGGCCTTATGAGCAGTTCTTC.

In DNA, the CDR3 is TGTGCCAGCATCCGGGACAGGGAGGCGAACACTGAAGCTTTCTTT. This translates into CASIRDREANTEAFF. The chain uses TRBV2 and TRBJ1-1; 9 nucleotides agree with TRBD1. This CDR3 comprises 15 residues. Trimming at V came to 7 bases and at J to 1 base, leaving 7 bases not matched to a gene. Germline values: CDR1 SNHLY, CDR2 FYNNEI.

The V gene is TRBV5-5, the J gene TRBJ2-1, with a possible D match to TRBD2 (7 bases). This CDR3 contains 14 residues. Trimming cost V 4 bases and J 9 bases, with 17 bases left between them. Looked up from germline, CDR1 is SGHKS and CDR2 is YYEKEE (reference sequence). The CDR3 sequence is CASSRGGGAGEQFF. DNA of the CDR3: TGTGCCAGCAGCCGGGGAGGGGGAGCTGGTGAGCAGTTCTTC.

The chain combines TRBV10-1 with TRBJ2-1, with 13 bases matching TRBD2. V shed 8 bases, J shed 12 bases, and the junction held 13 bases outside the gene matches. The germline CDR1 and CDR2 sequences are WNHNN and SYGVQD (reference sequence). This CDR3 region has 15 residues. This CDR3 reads CASGPGLAGIGGQFF. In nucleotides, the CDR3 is TGCGCCAGCGGCCCGGGACTAGCGGGAATAGGGGGGCAGTTCTTC.

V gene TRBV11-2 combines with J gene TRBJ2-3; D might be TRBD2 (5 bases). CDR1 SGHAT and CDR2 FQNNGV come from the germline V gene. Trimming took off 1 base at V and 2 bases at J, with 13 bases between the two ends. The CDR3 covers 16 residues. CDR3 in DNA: TGTGCCAGCAGCTTAGTGCCGGGGTCTCCCACAGATACGCAGTATTTT. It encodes CASSLVPGSPTDTQYF.

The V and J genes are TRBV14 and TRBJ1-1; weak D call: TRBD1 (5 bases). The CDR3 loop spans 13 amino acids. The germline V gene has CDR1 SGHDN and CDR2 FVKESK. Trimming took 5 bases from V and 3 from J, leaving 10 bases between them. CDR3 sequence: CASSFEGYTEAFF. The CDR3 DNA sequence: TGTGCCAGCAGCTTCGAGGGGTACACTGAAGCTTTCTTT.

The CDR3 here is CASSQGTTQETQYF. CDR3 in DNA: TGTGCCAGTAGTCAGGGAACCACACAAGAGACCCAGTACTTC. V and J are TRBV19 and TRBJ2-5; D may be TRBD1 (5 bases). V dropped 5 bases and J dropped 2 bases, with 12 bases sitting between them. Germline CDR1 reads LNHDA; CDR2 reads SQIVND (reference sequence). The CDR3 covers 14 residues.

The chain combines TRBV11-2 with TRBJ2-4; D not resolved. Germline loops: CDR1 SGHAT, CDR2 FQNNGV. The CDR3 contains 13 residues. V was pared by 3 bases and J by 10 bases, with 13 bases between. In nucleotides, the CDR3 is TGTGCCAGCAGCTTTGACACCAAGCATATTCAGTACTTC. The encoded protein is CASSFDTKHIQYF.

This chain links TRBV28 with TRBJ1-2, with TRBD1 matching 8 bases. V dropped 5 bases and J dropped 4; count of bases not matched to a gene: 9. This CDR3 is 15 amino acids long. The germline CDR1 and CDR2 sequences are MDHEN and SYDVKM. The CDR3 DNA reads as TGTGCCAGCAGTCCGTCGACAGGGGCACCCTATGGCTACACCTTC. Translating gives CASSPSTGAPYGYTF.